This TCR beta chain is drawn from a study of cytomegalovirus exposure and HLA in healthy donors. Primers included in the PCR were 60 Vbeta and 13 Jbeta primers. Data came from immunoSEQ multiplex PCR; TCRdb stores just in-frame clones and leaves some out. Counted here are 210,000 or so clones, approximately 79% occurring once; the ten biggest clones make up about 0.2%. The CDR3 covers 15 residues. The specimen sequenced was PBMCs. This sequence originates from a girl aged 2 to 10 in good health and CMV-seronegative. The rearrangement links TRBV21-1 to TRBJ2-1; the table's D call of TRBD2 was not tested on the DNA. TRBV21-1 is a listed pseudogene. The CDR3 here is CAPSGCPPSYNEQFF. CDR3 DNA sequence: TGTGCCCCTAGCGGGTGTCCCCCCAGCTACAATGAGCAGTTCTTC.